The rows below give T cell receptor beta chains drawn from one sample of a study of T-cell reconstitution after alpha-beta-depleted transplantation in children. TCRdb called the PCR reads again in MiXCR, with one record for every CDR3 protein. The repertoire has just over 950,000 distinct CDR3 sequences, roughly 29% of them found once; the top ten carry 28%. Specimen: PBMCs, mostly from graft donor cells, collected 360 days after TCRalphabeta/CD19-depleted stem cell transplant. These receptors all stem from a boy under two years old who had a stem cell transplant for SCID, so the T cells may come from the graft donor. The CDR3 runs from the conserved cysteine through the conserved F or W. A D gene is named only where the DNA matches it firmly. A row's size may be missing; if present it is once, few, many or a size class.

D gene	J gene	V gene	clone size	CDR3 DNA	CDR3 protein
TRBD2	TRBJ2-1	TRBV7-2	.	TGTGCCAGCAGCCGTCTAGCGGGGGTTAACAATGAGCAGTTCTTC	CASSRLAGVNNEQFF
.	TRBJ1-5	TRBV5-1	few	TGCGCCAGCAGCTTGGGCCCGACTGGCAATCAGCCCCAGCATTTT	CASSLGPTGNQPQHF
.	TRBJ1-5	TRBV20-1	.	TGCAGTGCTAGCGCTCAGGGAGGTAGCAATCAGCCCCAGCATTTT	CSASAQGGSNQPQHF
.	TRBJ1-5	TRBV20-1	.	TGCAGTGCTAGACGGAGCAATCAGCCCCAGCATTTT	CSARRSNQPQHF
.	TRBJ2-1	TRBV5-1	many	TGTGCCAGCAGCTTAGAGGGGCCCTACAATGAGCAGTTCTTC	CASSLEGPYNEQFF
.	TRBJ2-3	TRBV12-3/TRBV12-4	many	TGTGCCAGCAGTTTGACCCTAAGCACAGATACGCAGTATTTT	CASSLTLSTDTQYF
TRBD2	TRBJ2-7	TRBV29-1	.	TGCAGCGTTGAAGGAACGGAACTAGCGGGTGGGGACTACGAGCAGTACTTC	CSVEGTELAGGDYEQYF
.	TRBJ2-2	TRBV9	few	TGTGCCAGCAGCGTAGATGGGATACGAGCCGGGGAGCTGTTTTTT	CASSVDGIRAGELFF
.	TRBJ2-3	TRBV28	many	TGTGCCAGCAGTTTTATTGCTAGCGAAACCCCCCGCACAGATACGCAGTATTTT	CASSFIASETPRTDTQYF
.	TRBJ2-7	TRBV5-1	.	TGCGCCAGCAGCGTCCGGGCCCAATCGGGCGGCGAGCAGTACTTC	CASSVRAQSGGEQYF
.	TRBJ2-5	TRBV3-1	.	TGTGCCAGCAGCCAAGATGTTGGCCGGACCCAGTACTTC	CASSQDVGRTQYF
TRBD2	TRBJ2-1	TRBV7-9	.	TGTGCCAGCAGCTCAGCGGGGAATAGTTACAATGAGCAGTTCTTC	CASSSAGNSYNEQFF
.	TRBJ2-7	TRBV5-1	.	TGCGCCAGCAGCAATAATCCTATACAGGGATCCGAGCAGTACTTC	CASSNNPIQGSEQYF
.	TRBJ2-6	TRBV19	.	TGTGCCAGTAGTGTCCCAGCCTCTGGGGCCAACGTCCTGACTTTC	CASSVPASGANVLTF
TRBD2	TRBJ2-3	TRBV20-1	few	TGCAGTGCTAGAACTAGCGGGGGGCCGGGGTCCACAGATACGCAGTATTTT	CSARTSGGPGSTDTQYF
TRBD1	TRBJ2-5	TRBV5-1	few	TGCGCCAGCAGCCTCGAGCAGGGGGCGGGAGAGACCCAGTACTTC	CASSLEQGAGETQYF
TRBD2	TRBJ2-1	TRBV3-1	.	TGTGCCAGCAGCCCCGATCTAGCGGGGGGGCCGGGTGAGCAGTTCTTC	CASSPDLAGGPGEQFF
.	TRBJ2-1	TRBV24-1	many	TGTGCCACCAGTGATTCCTGGAGGGGCGATGAGCAGTTCTTC	CATSDSWRGDEQFF
.	TRBJ1-2	TRBV5-5	.	TGTGCCAGCAGCGTACCCTCACGGCTTAACTATGGCTACACCTTC	CASSVPSRLNYGYTF
TRBD2	TRBJ2-7	TRBV5-1	once	TGCGCCAGCAGCCCGGGACTAGCGGGGGCCGTCGAGCAGTACTTC	CASSPGLAGAVEQYF
TRBD1	TRBJ2-7	TRBV29-1	.	TGCAGCGTTAGTCTTCTGGGACAGAAAACCGAGCAGTACTTC	CSVSLLGQKTEQYF
.	TRBJ1-3	TRBV12-3/TRBV12-4	few	TGTGCCACCCTAGGCCAGGGGACGGGAAACACCATATATTTT	CATLGQGTGNTIYF
TRBD1	TRBJ1-1	TRBV4-2	many	TGTGCCAGCAGCCAAGATTCCCGGACAGGTACCTCGGGTCGGACTGAAGCTTTCTTT	CASSQDSRTGTSGRTEAFF
.	TRBJ1-3	TRBV7-9	.	TGTGCCAGCAGCTTAGCTCCGCCTGGAAACACCATATATTTT	CASSLAPPGNTIYF
.	TRBJ2-2	TRBV9	.	TGTGCCAGCAGCCCACGTACCGGGGTCGCCGGGGAGCTGTTTTTT	CASSPRTGVAGELFF
TRBD1	TRBJ1-2	TRBV7-2	few	TGTGCCAGCAGCTTAGGTTTGGACAGGAGTTATGGCTACACCTTC	CASSLGLDRSYGYTF
TRBD2	TRBJ2-3	TRBV29-1	few	TGCAGCGCCTGGACTAGCGGGGGAGATACGCAGTATTTT	CSAWTSGGDTQYF
TRBD1	TRBJ2-1	TRBV4-3	.	TGCGCCAGCAGCCAAGTTGCCGGGACAGGGGTTAGCGGTGAGCAGTTCTTC	CASSQVAGTGVSGEQFF
TRBD1	TRBJ2-3	TRBV6-5	few	TGTGCCAGCAGTTACCAGACAGGGGGCCTCAGCACAGATACGCAGTATTTT	CASSYQTGGLSTDTQYF
.	TRBJ2-1	TRBV15	.	TGTGCCACCAGCAGAGATCTCTGGAGGAGCAATGAGCAGTTCTTC	CATSRDLWRSNEQFF
.	TRBJ2-1	TRBV7-2	.	TGTGCCAGCAGCTTAGGGCGGTGGGATGAGCAGTTCTTC	CASSLGRWDEQFF
.	TRBJ1-4	TRBV29-1	.	TGCAGCGTTGTAAAGGGGCAGGATAATGAAAAACTGTTTTTT	CSVVKGQDNEKLFF
.	TRBJ2-3	TRBV11-2	few	TGTGCCACCTCGTCTAGCTCCCCGTATTTT	CATSSSSPYF
TRBD2	TRBJ2-1	TRBV5-1	.	TGCGCCAGCAGCTTGGAAGTAGCGGGGGGCCAAGTTTACAATGAGCAGTTCTTC	CASSLEVAGGQVYNEQFF
.	TRBJ2-3	TRBV5-1	few	TGCGCCAGCAGCTTGGAGGCCAGGGGCCAGGATACGCAGTATTTT	CASSLEARGQDTQYF
TRBD2	TRBJ2-3	TRBV4-2	few	TGTGCCAGCAGCCGGTCCCCCTCTACTAGCGGGGGGAGCACAGATACGCAGTATTTT	CASSRSPSTSGGSTDTQYF
TRBD2	TRBJ2-1	TRBV7-9	few	TGTGGGACTAGCGGGGAGTACAATGAGCAGTTCTTC	CGTSGEYNEQFF
TRBD1	TRBJ2-3	TRBV20-1	.	TGCAGTGCAGCAGGGACAGTTAGCACAGATACGCAGTATTTT	CSAAGTVSTDTQYF
.	TRBJ2-3	TRBV5-1	few	TGCGCCAGCAGCTTACAGGGCCCGGGCACAGATACGCAGTATTTT	CASSLQGPGTDTQYF
.	TRBJ2-5	TRBV7-9	.	TGTGCCAGCAGCTTCTTAGAGAGCCAAGAGACCCAGTACTTC	CASSFLESQETQYF
.	TRBJ2-2	TRBV7-6	few	TGTGCCAGCAGCCACTATAACACCGGGGAGCTGTTTTTT	CASSHYNTGELFF
TRBD1	TRBJ2-7	TRBV2	few	TGTGCCAGCAATACGGACAGGGCCTACGAGCAGTACTTC	CASNTDRAYEQYF
.	TRBJ2-1	TRBV28	.	TGTGCCAGCAGTTTTGATGGTTCGAGCGTGCAGTTCTTC	CASSFDGSSVQFF
.	TRBJ2-7	TRBV9	.	TGTGCCAGCAGCGCCGGGATTTCATCCCACGAGCAGTACTTC	CASSAGISSHEQYF
.	TRBJ2-1	TRBV7-9	few	TGTGCCAGCAGCTTACTGGGGGGCCGGAATGAGCAGTTCTTC	CASSLLGGRNEQFF
TRBD1	TRBJ2-5	TRBV12-3/TRBV12-4	few	TGTGCCAGCAGGCCAACAGGGGCGCTTAAAGAGACCCAGTACTTC	CASRPTGALKETQYF
.	TRBJ2-3	TRBV7-8	few	TGTGCCAGCAGCTTAGAGGGGCCCCCAGGCACAGATACGCAGTATTTT	CASSLEGPPGTDTQYF
.	TRBJ2-1	TRBV6-1	.	TGTGCCAGCAGGATCACCGAGGGTCACAATGAGCAGTTCTTC	CASRITEGHNEQFF
.	TRBJ1-1	TRBV20-1	few	TGCAGTGCTTCAATCCTATCTGGAAACACTGAAGCTTTCTTT	CSASILSGNTEAFF
.	TRBJ1-1	TRBV20-1	few	TGCAGTGCTAGAGTACGGGGGGCTGGTGAAGCTTTCTTT	CSARVRGAGEAFF
.	TRBJ2-3	TRBV7-8	.	TGTGCCAGCAGCCAAAGAACGGCAGATACGCAGTATTTT	CASSQRTADTQYF
.	TRBJ1-5	TRBV4-2	once	TGTGCCAGCAGCCAGGGCTTCCAAGAGGATCAGCCCCAGCATTTT	CASSQGFQEDQPQHF
.	TRBJ1-2	TRBV20-1	.	TGCAGTGCTCCCCTCAACTATGGCTACACCTTC	CSAPLNYGYTF
.	TRBJ2-6	TRBV5-6	.	TGTGCCAGCAGCTTCTCTACAGGGAGTGGGGCCAACGTCCTGACTTTC	CASSFSTGSGANVLTF
.	TRBJ1-5	TRBV27	once	TGTGCCAGCAGTTTAGGGCCAAGAAGGGGGCCCCAGCATTTT	CASSLGPRRGPQHF